The rows below give T cell receptor beta chains drawn from one sample of a study of blood T cell repertoires in COVID-19. The repertoire was sequenced with immunoSEQ multiplex PCR; TCRdb's copy has only in-frame clones and lacks some. The table includes about 280,000 clones, around nine tenths detected once. Sequencing was done on a sample of peripheral blood. The receptors were gathered from a woman aged 70-85 years with COVID-19, enrolled during active disease. CDR3s include the opening cysteine and the closing phenylalanine or tryptophan. D genes are given only for firm matches. Clone size is not always given. Where it is, it says once, few, many or a class for expanded clones.

V	D	size	J	length	DNA	CDR3
TRBV5-1	TRBD1	-	TRBJ1-2	16	TGCGCCAGCAGCTTGACGGACAGGGACCTTTCGGGGGGCTACACCTTC	CASSLTDRDLSGGYTF
TRBV5-1	-	-	TRBJ1-1	14	TGCGCCAGCAGCTTGAGTCTCGGGAACACTGAAGCTTTCTTT	CASSLSLGNTEAFF
TRBV19	-	-	TRBJ2-3	14	TGTGCCAGTAGTAGTTATACTAGCACAGATACGCAGTATTTT	CASSSYTSTDTQYF
TRBV5-1	-	-	TRBJ2-1	11	TGCGCCAGCAGCCCCGACAATGAGCAGTTCTTC	CASSPDNEQFF
TRBV3-1/TRBV3-2	TRBD1	-	TRBJ2-5	17	TGTGCCAGCAGCCGATGGACAGGGGGCATGGGGCAAGAGACCCAGTACTTC	CASSRWTGGMGQETQYF
TRBV5-4	TRBD2	-	TRBJ2-5	16	TGTGCCAGCAGCTTGGGGGCAGCGGGGGGCCAAGAGACCCAGTACTTC	CASSLGAAGGQETQYF
TRBV7-2	-	-	TRBJ2-7	14	TGTGCCAGCAGCTCGAGGGACTTCTCCTACGAGCAGTACTTC	CASSSRDFSYEQYF
TRBV19	-	-	TRBJ2-5	12	TGTGCCAGTAGACAGGGCAGAGAGACCCAGTACTTC	CASRQGRETQYF
TRBV6-5	TRBD1	few	TRBJ1-2	15	TGTGCCAGCAGTTATTCTGACAGGGAGTGGTATGGCTACACCTTC	CASSYSDREWYGYTF
TRBV7-8	-	-	TRBJ2-7	14	TGTGCCAGCAGCTTATTTAGCGGCTCCTACGGGCAGTACTTC	CASSLFSGSYGQYF
TRBV12-3/TRBV12-4	TRBD1	-	TRBJ1-1	12	TGTGCCAGCAGTCGGGACAGAGGGAAAGCTTTCTTT	CASSRDRGKAFF
TRBV19	-	-	TRBJ1-5	14	TGTGCCAGTAGACGGAGGGGAGACAATCAGCCCCAGCATTTT	CASRRRGDNQPQHF
TRBV9	TRBD2	-	TRBJ2-7	15	TGTGCCAGCAGCACCCTAGCGGCTCCCTCCTACGAGCAGTACTTC	CASSTLAAPSYEQYF
TRBV19	TRBD1	-	TRBJ1-1	15	TGTGCCAGTAGTATCCTCGACAGGGGGTTCACTGAAGCTTTCTTT	CASSILDRGFTEAFF
TRBV6-2/TRBV6-3	-	-	TRBJ2-7	16	TGTGCCAGCAGTTTCGTGGACTGGTTCCATTCCTACGAGCAGTACTTC	CASSFVDWFHSYEQYF
TRBV7-3	TRBD2	once	TRBJ2-1	14	TGTGCCATCGAATTAGCGGGGGGTTACAATGAGCAGTTCTTC	CAIELAGGYNEQFF
TRBV27	-	-	TRBJ1-2	14	TGTGCCGTGCGTCGGCAGGGTAGGGACTATGGCTACACCTTC	CAVRRQGRDYGYTF
TRBV5-1	TRBD1	-	TRBJ2-7	15	TGCGCCAGCAGCTTGGAGGGGACAGGGGTGGGGGAGCAGTACTTC	CASSLEGTGVGEQYF
TRBV7-9	-	-	TRBJ1-1	14	TGTGCCAGCAGCCCAGCGGGGGGGAGTACTGAAGCTTTCTTT	CASSPAGGSTEAFF
TRBV29-1	-	-	TRBJ1-1	13	TGCAGCGTTGCCGGACAGCTGAACACTGAAGCTTTCTTT	CSVAGQLNTEAFF
TRBV10-3	TRBD1	-	TRBJ1-1	14	TGTGCCATCACCGGGACAGGGTTTGAGACTGAAGCTTTCTTT	CAITGTGFETEAFF
TRBV6-6	TRBD2	few	TRBJ2-2	15	TGTGCCAGCAGTGCTGCTAGCGGGGATGACGGGGAGCTGTTTTTT	CASSAASGDDGELFF
TRBV6-5	-	-	TRBJ1-1	13	TGTGCCAGCAGTTACCAGGGAGGGACTGAAGCTTTCTTT	CASSYQGGTEAFF
TRBV3-1/TRBV3-2	TRBD2	once	TRBJ2-7	15	TGTGCCAGCAGCCAAGAATGGGAGGGGAAGTACGAGCAGTACTTC	CASSQEWEGKYEQYF
TRBV28	TRBD1	-	TRBJ2-7	14	TGTGCCAGCACCCTACGGACAGGGGCCTACGAGCAGTACTTC	CASTLRTGAYEQYF
TRBV2	TRBD1	-	TRBJ2-7	15	TGTGCCAGCAGTGAAGACAGGGGCCCAGGATACGAGCAGTACTTC	CASSEDRGPGYEQYF
TRBV28	-	-	TRBJ1-2	17	TGTGCCAGCAGTTTAGCGGGGCAGGGAAGGGCTAACTATGGCTACACCTTC	CASSLAGQGRANYGYTF
TRBV4-3	TRBD1	-	TRBJ2-4	22	TGCGCCAGCAGCCAATTTCCCCCCGACAGGGCCCGAACAGATTTAGCCAAAAACATTCAGTACTTC	CASSQFPPDRARTDLAKNIQYF